This entry lists 11 T cell receptor beta chains sequenced from one sample in a study of blood T cell repertoires in COVID-19. Sequenced by immunoSEQ multiplex PCR; TCRdb stores in-frame clones only, minus some. The repertoire holds approximately 150,000 clones, with 85% as singletons. Sequencing used PBMCs or T cells enriched from blood (not recorded which). These receptors were obtained from a woman between 35 and 50 years old who had recovered from COVID-19.

The V call is TRBV2, the J call TRBJ2-2, with D possibly matching TRBD1 (8 bases). Germline V gives CDR1 SNHLY, CDR2 FYNNEI. The CDR3 contains 14 residues. Trimming took 6 bases from V and 6 from J, leaving 14 bases between them. This chain's CDR3 is CASRQGDYAGELFF. CDR3 coding DNA: TGTGCCAGCAGACAGGGGGACTACGCCGGGGAGCTGTTTTTT.

This chain links TRBV4-2 with TRBJ2-3; TRBD2 might be the D (5 bases). V lost 0 bases to trimming and J lost 3 bases, with 16 bases between them. Per germline, CDR1 LGHNA and CDR2 YNFKEQ. The CDR3 consists of 17 residues. The CDR3 coding sequence is TGTGCCAGCAGCCAAGATACCGCTAGCCTTAGAACAGATACGCAGTATTTT. It yields the protein CASSQDTASLRTDTQYF.

The chain links TRBV27 to TRBJ1-1, with 7 bases that match TRBD1. Germline loops: CDR1 MNHEY, CDR2 SMNVEV (reference sequence). Germline trimming cut 3 bases from V and 5 bases from J; bases unmatched to any gene: 21. This CDR3 has 19 residues. The CDR3 sequence: CASSFYGGGRQGGKTEAFF. CDR3 DNA sequence: TGTGCCAGCAGTTTTTACGGGGGCGGAAGACAGGGCGGTAAGACTGAAGCTTTCTTT.

The V gene is TRBV7-9, the J gene TRBJ1-1, with 7 bases fitting TRBD1. V was pared by 5 bases and J by 2 bases, with 5 bases of the junction left unmatched. The germline V gene has CDR1 SEHNR and CDR2 FQNEAQ (reference sequence). The CDR3 runs to 14 residues. CDR3 bases: TGTGCCAGCAGCCAGACAGGGCTAAACACTGAAGCTTTCTTT. Translating gives CASSQTGLNTEAFF. The full variable domain, in which reference TRBV7-9 and TRBJ1-1 provide the parts outside the CDR3, is DTGVSQNPRHKITKRGQNVTFRCDPISEHNRLYWYRQTLGQGPEFLTYFQNEAQLEKSRLLSDRFSAERPKGSFSTLEIQRTEQGDSAMYLCASSQTGLNTEAFFGQGTRLTVV.

This rearrangement joins TRBV20-1 to TRBJ2-2, with TRBD2 matching 7 bases. This CDR3 is 16 amino acids long. Germline values: CDR1 DFQATT, CDR2 SNEGSKA (reference sequence). V gave up 3 bases and J gave up 3 bases; unmatched junction bases: 10. The CDR3 sequence: CSASLQGGGYTGELFF. The CDR3 region has the DNA TGCAGTGCTAGTCTCCAGGGCGGGGGTTACACCGGGGAGCTGTTTTTT.

The chain employs TRBV9 and TRBJ2-3; D possibly corresponds to TRBD2 (5 bases). Germline V CDR1 and CDR2: SGDLS, YYNGEE. V was cut by 0 bases and J by 2 bases, with 13 bases left in between. CDR3 length: 16 amino acids. CDR3 in amino acids: CASSVALEGVTDTQYF. CDR3 nucleotide sequence: TGTGCCAGCAGCGTAGCCCTTGAGGGTGTCACAGATACGCAGTATTTT.

The chain couples TRBV3-1 (or the pseudogene TRBV3-2) to TRBJ1-2; D uncertain. The CDR3 runs 13 residues. V was shortened by 2 bases and J by 4 bases, with 8 bases between the two germline ends. Germline V lookup: CDR1 LGHDT, CDR2 YNNKEL (reference sequence). CDR3 in DNA: TGTGCCAGCAGCCAAACGGGGTTCTATGGCTACACCTTC. Translation: CASSQTGFYGYTF.

V is TRBV10-3 and J is TRBJ2-1, with TRBD2 as a possible D gene (5 bases). This CDR3 has 14 amino acids. Trimming cost V 4 bases and J 6 bases, with 13 bases left between them. Germline CDR1 ENHRY, CDR2 SYGVKD. The CDR3 DNA reads TGTGCCATCAGTGGGGAGACACGGTCCAATGAGCAGTTCTTC. The encoded protein is CAISGETRSNEQFF.

The chain employs TRBV6-6 and TRBJ1-5; possible D gene TRBD1, 6 bases. Germline V gene data show CDR1 as MNHNY and CDR2 as SVGAGI (reference sequence). Trimming left V 2 bases short and J 3 bases short, with 8 bases between. The CDR3 sequence is 14 residues long. The CDR3 protein is CASSYAGVNQPQHF. CDR3 DNA: TGTGCCAGCAGTTACGCAGGGGTCAATCAGCCCCAGCATTTT.

The J gene is TRBJ2-1, the V gene TRBV4-2; TRBD2 matches at 8 bases. The CDR3 runs to 16 residues. Germline CDR1 and CDR2: LGHNA and YNFKEQ. The V gene end was trimmed by 4 bases and the J gene end by 4 bases; junction bases not matched to a gene: 9. CDR3: CASSPSAEREYNEQFF. The CDR3 DNA sequence: TGTGCCAGCAGCCCCAGCGCCGAGCGGGAGTACAATGAGCAGTTCTTC.

The gene calls are TRBV3-1 (or the pseudogene TRBV3-2) and TRBJ1-4; D is unresolved. The CDR3 sequence is 14 residues long. The V gene's germline CDR1 is LGHDT and CDR2 YNNKEL (reference sequence). Trimming removed 0 bases from V and 10 bases from J, with 12 bases in between. In DNA, the CDR3 is TGTGCCAGCAGCCAAGATTTAGCCGCCGGAAAACTGTTTTTT. Amino acid sequence: CASSQDLAAGKLFF.